This TCR beta chain was observed in a study of shared clonotypes between healthy human individuals. Study outcomes and limitations: Estimated clonotype richness was generally higher in naive than memory subsets.

Data came from immunoSEQ multiplex PCR; TCRdb stores just in-frame clones and leaves some out. Of more than 150,000 clones listed, around 63% are singletons. V trimming: 4 bases; J trimming: 4 bases; junction bases outside the gene matches: 19. The CDR3 spans 20 residues. CDR1 MNHEY and CDR2 SMNVEV come from the germline V gene (reference sequence). About this clone: Its antigen remains unidentified.

Sequenced material: memory CD4+ T cells sorted from blood. Noted subset: CD45RA-negative fraction. The TCR originated in a man aged 25 to 40 in good health. The rearrangement links TRBV27 to TRBJ2-2, with TRBD1 identical over 9 bases. As DNA, the CDR3 is TGTGCCAGCAGTTCCCACCGTCTACCGGGACAGGGTTTGGGCACCGGGGAGCTGTTTTTT. Its protein product is CASSSHRLPGQGLGTGELFF.